The rows below give T cell receptor beta chains drawn from one sample of a study of PD-L1 blockade in urothelial cancer. Some clones are missing from TCRdb's copy, which holds only in-frame ones; the method was immunoSEQ multiplex PCR. The data show some 97,000 clones, around 90% seen once. The sample in question was PBMCs, obtained around atezolizumab (anti-PD-L1) treatment. The receptors originated from a woman older than 75 with urothelial cancer. Both conserved end residues are trimmed from each CDR3.

V | length | CDR3
TRBV14 | 16 | ASSQAGFGSASYNEQF
TRBV5-3 | 13 | ARSLIAGPYNEQF
TRBV19 | 11 | ASSTGLAYEQF
TRBV10-2 | 9 | ASSATDTQY
TRBV14 | 11 | ASSQQEVTEAF
TRBV11-2 | 12 | ASSLVTGNTEAF
TRBV29-1 | 10 | SGGRQGETQY
TRBV5-1 | 10 | ASSERHETQY
TRBV4-1 | 11 | ASSQLAAYEQY
TRBV5-1 | 13 | ASSIDRANTGELF
TRBV27 | 14 | ASSPGGGLATGELF
TRBV15 | 14 | ATSRGPGQTNYGYT
TRBV6-6 | 12 | ASRQTVSTDTQY
TRBV19 | 11 | ASSYGGRTEQF
TRBV10-3 | 12 | AARGGIQVDTQY
TRBV27 | 17 | ASSSPRQGQGSGANVLT
TRBV5-4 | 12 | ASSLELAAYEQY
TRBV2 | 14 | ASSPGPRATNEKLF
TRBV5-1 | 13 | ASSLDGSSTDTQY
TRBV7-2 | 11 | ASSEAERNEQY
TRBV27 | 10 | ASRIRPQGYT
TRBV7-9 | 12 | ASGLGRVDTEAF
TRBV30 | 9 | AWSLAQGEV
TRBV7-9 | 14 | ASSLVSGINTGELF
TRBV5-1 | 13 | ASSLQGLVGTEAF
TRBV6-1 | 11 | ASSEIREGTQY
TRBV6-1 | 10 | ATSEGNQPQH
TRBV30 | 13 | AWSDPGLAGGGAY
TRBV5-1 | 12 | ASSFAPTRDEQF
TRBV28 | 10 | ASNFGVTEQY
TRBV11-3 | 9 | ASSPGVSPI
TRBV27 | 12 | ASSQRTGGDEQY
TRBV4-2 | 14 | ASSQETGASGNTIY
TRBV9 | 13 | ASSVGSASSYEQY
TRBV28 | 10 | ASSLGSYEQY
TRBV10-1 | 12 | ASSEGRGGTEAF
TRBV27 | 12 | ASSSVSRNYGYT
TRBV27 | 11 | ASSPYRSTEAF
TRBV2 | 14 | ASSEGGGLSNQPQH
TRBV10-3 | 13 | AISDSKGVSQPQH
TRBV5-4 | 10 | ASSPSNYGYT